The rows below give T cell receptor beta chains drawn from one sample of a study of identical twins. Using its own MiXCR run on the 5' RACE reads, TCRdb lists one record per CDR3 protein. The sample has a few hundred thousand distinct CDR3 sequences, 9% seen once; the top ten hold approximately 9.3%. Sequenced: naive T cells sorted from blood. These receptor sequences come from a woman in her forties or fifties in good health. The CDR3 runs from the conserved cysteine through the conserved F or W. The order of the fields is clone size, D gene, V gene, J gene, CDR3 DNA, CDR3 protein. A D gene is named only where the DNA matches it firmly. Clone sizes are given selectively: once, few, many, or a class where the clone is expanded.

clone size: few
D gene: -
V gene: TRBV29-1
J gene: TRBJ1-3
CDR3 DNA: TGCAGCGTTGATGAACAGGTCTCTGGAAACACCATATATTTT
CDR3 protein: CSVDEQVSGNTIYF

clone size: many
D gene: -
V gene: TRBV5-1
J gene: TRBJ2-1
CDR3 DNA: TGCGCCAGCAGCTTGAGGTCAGGGAAAACGTACAATGAGCAGTTCTTC
CDR3 protein: CASSLRSGKTYNEQFF

clone size: -
D gene: TRBD1
V gene: TRBV12-3/TRBV12-4
J gene: TRBJ1-2
CDR3 DNA: TGTGCCAGCAGCCGACAGGGGCATGGCTACACCTTC
CDR3 protein: CASSRQGHGYTF

clone size: many
D gene: -
V gene: TRBV6-1
J gene: TRBJ2-1
CDR3 DNA: TGTGCCAGCAGTTCTGGGACATATTACTACAATGAGCAGTTCTTC
CDR3 protein: CASSSGTYYYNEQFF

clone size: -
D gene: -
V gene: TRBV5-4
J gene: TRBJ2-5
CDR3 DNA: TGTGCCAGCAGCTTGGAAAGCCAAGAGACCCAGTACTTC
CDR3 protein: CASSLESQETQYF

clone size: -
D gene: -
V gene: TRBV7-6
J gene: TRBJ2-6
CDR3 DNA: TGTGCCAGCAGCTTAGGTGTGGGCAGGGCTACTGGGGCCAACGTCCTGACTTTC
CDR3 protein: CASSLGVGRATGANVLTF

clone size: -
D gene: TRBD1
V gene: TRBV29-1
J gene: TRBJ1-1
CDR3 DNA: TGCAGCGTAATACAGGGGCATAATGAAGCTTTCTTT
CDR3 protein: CSVIQGHNEAFF

clone size: many
D gene: TRBD2
V gene: TRBV11-2
J gene: TRBJ2-5
CDR3 DNA: TGTGCCAGCAGCATATCCGGGACTAGCGGGAGGATGGCCCAGTACTTC
CDR3 protein: CASSISGTSGRMAQYF

clone size: many
D gene: TRBD2
V gene: TRBV7-9
J gene: TRBJ2-3
CDR3 DNA: TGTGCCAGCAGCTCCGCGACGAGCGGGATCCTCACAGATACGCAGTATTTT
CDR3 protein: CASSSATSGILTDTQYF

clone size: few
D gene: -
V gene: TRBV24-1
J gene: TRBJ2-1
CDR3 DNA: TGTGCCACGAGGGTTGGGAATGAGCAGTTCTTC
CDR3 protein: CATRVGNEQFF

clone size: few
D gene: -
V gene: TRBV10-3
J gene: TRBJ2-1
CDR3 DNA: TGTGCCATCAGCCGGGACTCCTACAATGAGCAGTTCTTC
CDR3 protein: CAISRDSYNEQFF

clone size: few
D gene: -
V gene: TRBV18
J gene: TRBJ1-2
CDR3 DNA: TGTGCCAGCTCACCAGAGGGCAACAACTATGGCTACACCTTC
CDR3 protein: CASSPEGNNYGYTF

clone size: many
D gene: TRBD1
V gene: TRBV4-1
J gene: TRBJ1-1
CDR3 DNA: TGCGCCAGCAGCCTGCGGTCGGGTGGGACAGGGCGACGCCCTAGTATGAACACTGAAGCTTTCTTT
CDR3 protein: CASSLRSGGTGRRPSMNTEAFF

clone size: -
D gene: TRBD1
V gene: TRBV3-1
J gene: TRBJ2-5
CDR3 DNA: TGTGCCAGCAGCCTAGGGACAGGGATTGGGACCCAGTACTTC
CDR3 protein: CASSLGTGIGTQYF

clone size: few
D gene: TRBD1
V gene: TRBV5-5
J gene: TRBJ2-2
CDR3 DNA: TGTGCCAGCAGCGATCGACAGGGGGTAACCGGGGAGCTGTTTTTT
CDR3 protein: CASSDRQGVTGELFF

clone size: few
D gene: TRBD2
V gene: TRBV7-9
J gene: TRBJ2-1
CDR3 DNA: TGTGCCAGCAACCAGCGGGAGATCTCCAATGAGCAGTTCTTC
CDR3 protein: CASNQREISNEQFF

clone size: -
D gene: -
V gene: TRBV20-1
J gene: TRBJ2-1
CDR3 DNA: TGCAGTGCTAGTAAGGGGGAGAATGAGCAGTTCTTC
CDR3 protein: CSASKGENEQFF

clone size: many
D gene: TRBD2
V gene: TRBV12-3/TRBV12-4
J gene: TRBJ2-5
CDR3 DNA: TGTGCCAGCGGAAGCGGGAGGAAGACCCAGTACTTC
CDR3 protein: CASGSGRKTQYF

clone size: -
D gene: -
V gene: TRBV29-1
J gene: TRBJ1-6
CDR3 DNA: TGCAGCGTTCGTATAGGGAGTTCACCCCTCCACTTT
CDR3 protein: CSVRIGSSPLHF

clone size: few
D gene: -
V gene: TRBV5-1
J gene: TRBJ2-2
CDR3 DNA: TGCGCCAGCAGCTTCCAACACCTCGACAGAAACACCGGGGAGCTGTTTTTT
CDR3 protein: CASSFQHLDRNTGELFF

clone size: -
D gene: TRBD2
V gene: TRBV10-3
J gene: TRBJ2-3
CDR3 DNA: TGTGCCACCTACCTGGGACTAGCGGGAGTGGATACGCAGTATTTT
CDR3 protein: CATYLGLAGVDTQYF